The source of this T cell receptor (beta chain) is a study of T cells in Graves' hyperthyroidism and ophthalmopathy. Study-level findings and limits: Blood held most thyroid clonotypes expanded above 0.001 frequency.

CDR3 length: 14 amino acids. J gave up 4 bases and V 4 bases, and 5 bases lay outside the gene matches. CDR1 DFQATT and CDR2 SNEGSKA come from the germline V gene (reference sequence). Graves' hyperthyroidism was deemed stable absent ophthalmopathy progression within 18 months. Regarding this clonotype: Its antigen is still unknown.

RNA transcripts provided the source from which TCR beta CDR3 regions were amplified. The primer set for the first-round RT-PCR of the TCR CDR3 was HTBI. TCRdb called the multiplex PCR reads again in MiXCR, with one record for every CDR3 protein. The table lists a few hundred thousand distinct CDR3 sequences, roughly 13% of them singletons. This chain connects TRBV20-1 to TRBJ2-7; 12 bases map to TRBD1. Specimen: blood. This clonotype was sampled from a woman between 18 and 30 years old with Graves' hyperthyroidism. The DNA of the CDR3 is TGCAGTGCTATTAGGGGACAGGGGGCATACGAGCAGTACTTC. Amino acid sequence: CSAIRGQGAYEQYF.